The 15 T cell receptor beta chains presented below share a single source sample, sequenced in a study of cytomegalovirus exposure and HLA in healthy donors. 13 Jbeta primers and 60 Vbeta primers were used for the PCR. Sequencing was performed with immunoSEQ multiplex PCR; in TCRdb, only in-frame clones are kept and a portion is missing. Here the sample spans fewer than 40,000 clones, about four fifths being singletons. Input material: PBMCs. Every receptor here comes from a middle-aged woman in good health and CMV-seronegative.

Of note for this clone: At one of its ends the junction is not consistent with the germline gene, which may arise from a read error. The CDR3 DNA reads TGTTCCAGCAGCCGGGACACGAACTATGGCTACACCTTC. Its translation: CSSSRDTNYGYTF. The V gene is TRBV7-9, the J gene TRBJ1-2, with a possible D match to TRBD1 (6 bases). This CDR3 is built from 13 residues. CDR1 SEHNR and CDR2 FQNEAQ come from the germline V gene (reference sequence).

The chain links TRBV7-8 to TRBJ1-1, with 7 bases that match TRBD1. V lost 6 bases to trimming and J lost 1 base; unmatched junction nucleotides: 5. CDR1 is SGHVS, CDR2 FQNEAQ, per germline. The CDR3 runs to 14 residues. In DNA form, the CDR3 reads TGTGCCAGCAGGCCCGGGACAGCGAACACTGAAGCTTTCTTT. Residues: CASRPGTANTEAFF.

The rearrangement links TRBV27 to TRBJ2-7, with 7 bases matching TRBD2. Unmatched junction bases numbered 6, after V lost 3 bases and J lost 10 bases. The CDR3 contains 12 residues. CDR1 and CDR2 from the germline V gene are MNHEY and SMNVEV (reference sequence). This CDR3 is CASSFRGGPQYF. CDR3 in DNA: TGTGCCAGCAGTTTCCGCGGGGGTCCCCAGTACTTC.

The chain recombines TRBV2 with TRBJ2-7, with 7 bases fitting TRBD2. V dropped 6 bases and J dropped 0; count of bases not matched to a gene: 5. Germline-derived CDR1 and CDR2 are SNHLY and FYNNEI. The CDR3 runs 14 residues. CDR3: CASSTSAPSYEQYV. In nucleotides, the CDR3 is TGTGCCAGCAGCACTAGCGCCCCCTCCTACGAGCAGTACGTC.

The chain links TRBV19 to TRBJ1-5; no clear D gene. Trimming took off 8 bases at V and 11 bases at J, with 19 bases between the two ends. Germline CDR1 is LNHDA and CDR2 is SQIVND (reference sequence). The CDR3 totals 13 residues. CDR3 loop: CASLELGRLTQHF. Here the CDR3 DNA reads TGTGCCAGTTTAGAACTGGGTCGACTCACCCAGCATTTT.

In its sample, this clone was seen once. V and J are TRBV7-2 and TRBJ1-1; the D is unclear. The CDR3 runs 13 residues. With 1 base removed from V and 7 bases from J, the gap between germline ends came to 10 bases. Germline V gene data show CDR1 as SGHTA and CDR2 as FQGNSA. The CDR3 spells CASSLDSHSEAFF. The CDR3 coding sequence is TGTGCCAGCAGCTTAGATTCCCACAGTGAAGCTTTCTTT. The variable domain in full, with the rest retrieved from reference TRBV7-2 and TRBJ1-1, is GAGVSQSPSNKVTEKGKDVELRCDPISGHTALYWYRQSLGQGLEFLIYFQGNSAPDKSGLPSDRFSAERTGGSVSTLTIQRTQQEDSAVYLCASSLDSHSEAFFGQGTRLTVV.

The rearrangement joins TRBV11-2 to TRBJ2-1; 8 bases map to TRBD1. CDR1 SGHAT and CDR2 FQNNGV come from the germline V gene. The CDR3 consists of 14 residues. J gave up 8 bases and V 5 bases, and 8 bases lay outside the gene matches. The CDR3 DNA is TGTGCCAGCAGCCCCGGGACAGGAGTCCATGAGCAGTTCTTC. Protein sequence: CASSPGTGVHEQFF.

The chain has TRBV4-3 and TRBJ1-4; a possible D gene is TRBD1 (5 bases). Trimming cost V 4 bases and J 6 bases, with 15 bases left between them. The CDR3 is 15 amino acids. From germline, CDR1 is LGHNA and CDR2 YSLEER. The CDR3 loop is CASSRGGVADEKLFF. In DNA form, the CDR3 reads TGCGCCAGCAGCCGTGGGGGGGTTGCTGATGAAAAACTGTTTTTT.

This clone showed up just once. This chain links TRBV2 with TRBJ1-1, with no clear D. Trimming removed 7 bases from V and 0 bases from J, with 9 bases in between. Germline lookup yields CDR1 SNHLY and CDR2 FYNNEI. The CDR3 loop spans 13 amino acids. The CDR3 protein is CASIRDVNTEAFF. The DNA for the CDR3 is TGTGCCAGCATCCGGGATGTGAACACTGAAGCTTTCTTT.

This rearrangement joins TRBV4-3 to TRBJ1-2; the match to TRBD1 covers 10 bases. Germline assignment: CDR1 LGHNA and CDR2 YSLEER. There are 18 residues in the CDR3. With 1 base clipped from V and 0 bases from J, the junction kept 8 bases outside the gene matches. CDR3 sequence reads: CASSQGRDRGLANYGYTF. The CDR3 DNA reads TGCGCCAGCAGCCAAGGCCGGGACAGGGGACTAGCTAACTATGGCTACACCTTC.

The J gene is TRBJ1-1, the V gene TRBV4-2, with D perhaps TRBD1 (5 bases). Per germline, CDR1 LGHNA and CDR2 YNFKEQ. V was trimmed by 4 bases and J by 5 bases, leaving 14 bases between them. CDR3 size: 14 residues. In DNA form, the CDR3 reads TGTGCCAGCAGCCTTGGGGCAGGGAAAACTGAAGCTTTCTTT. Its protein product is CASSLGAGKTEAFF.

V usage is TRBV11-2 and J usage is TRBJ2-3, with 7 bases aligning to TRBD1. This CDR3 contains 17 residues. The V segment lost 7 bases and the J segment 6 bases; nucleotides outside the gene matches: 19. Germline CDR1 and CDR2: SGHAT and FQNNGV. CDR3 sequence reads: CASNSLQGGPQADTQYF. CDR3 bases: TGTGCCAGCAATTCGCTCCAAGGGGGCCCACAGGCTGATACGCAGTATTTT.

The chain links TRBV7-6 to TRBJ2-1; TRBD2 agrees at 10 bases. Trimming took 6 bases from V and 9 from J; bases not matched to a gene: 5. Looked up from germline, CDR1 is SGHVS and CDR2 is FNYEAQ. The CDR3 is 13 amino acids. In nucleotides, the CDR3 is TGTGCCAGCAGACTGGGACTAGCGAGTGAGCAGTTCTTC. Translating gives CASRLGLASEQFF.

The chain joins TRBV12-5 to TRBJ2-3, with 8 positions matching TRBD2. Germline assignment: CDR1 LGHNT and CDR2 FRNRAP. The CDR3 runs to 14 residues. Losses at the gene ends were 6 bases for V and 6 bases for J; bases not matched to a gene: 8. Written as DNA, the CDR3 is TGTGCTAGTGGCCAGAATAGCGGGATTGATACGCAGTATTTT. Protein sequence: CASGQNSGIDTQYF.

CDR3 DNA sequence: TGTGCCAGCAGTGTGATAGCGGGGGGAGGGGAGGCCTACAATGAGCAGTTCTTC. Translated, it gives CASSVIAGGGEAYNEQFF. This rearrangement joins TRBV2 to TRBJ2-1, with 10 bases lining up with TRBD2. V lost 4 bases, J lost 2 bases, and 11 bases stayed unmatched. The CDR3 is 18 amino acids. Germline lookup yields CDR1 SNHLY and CDR2 FYNNEI.